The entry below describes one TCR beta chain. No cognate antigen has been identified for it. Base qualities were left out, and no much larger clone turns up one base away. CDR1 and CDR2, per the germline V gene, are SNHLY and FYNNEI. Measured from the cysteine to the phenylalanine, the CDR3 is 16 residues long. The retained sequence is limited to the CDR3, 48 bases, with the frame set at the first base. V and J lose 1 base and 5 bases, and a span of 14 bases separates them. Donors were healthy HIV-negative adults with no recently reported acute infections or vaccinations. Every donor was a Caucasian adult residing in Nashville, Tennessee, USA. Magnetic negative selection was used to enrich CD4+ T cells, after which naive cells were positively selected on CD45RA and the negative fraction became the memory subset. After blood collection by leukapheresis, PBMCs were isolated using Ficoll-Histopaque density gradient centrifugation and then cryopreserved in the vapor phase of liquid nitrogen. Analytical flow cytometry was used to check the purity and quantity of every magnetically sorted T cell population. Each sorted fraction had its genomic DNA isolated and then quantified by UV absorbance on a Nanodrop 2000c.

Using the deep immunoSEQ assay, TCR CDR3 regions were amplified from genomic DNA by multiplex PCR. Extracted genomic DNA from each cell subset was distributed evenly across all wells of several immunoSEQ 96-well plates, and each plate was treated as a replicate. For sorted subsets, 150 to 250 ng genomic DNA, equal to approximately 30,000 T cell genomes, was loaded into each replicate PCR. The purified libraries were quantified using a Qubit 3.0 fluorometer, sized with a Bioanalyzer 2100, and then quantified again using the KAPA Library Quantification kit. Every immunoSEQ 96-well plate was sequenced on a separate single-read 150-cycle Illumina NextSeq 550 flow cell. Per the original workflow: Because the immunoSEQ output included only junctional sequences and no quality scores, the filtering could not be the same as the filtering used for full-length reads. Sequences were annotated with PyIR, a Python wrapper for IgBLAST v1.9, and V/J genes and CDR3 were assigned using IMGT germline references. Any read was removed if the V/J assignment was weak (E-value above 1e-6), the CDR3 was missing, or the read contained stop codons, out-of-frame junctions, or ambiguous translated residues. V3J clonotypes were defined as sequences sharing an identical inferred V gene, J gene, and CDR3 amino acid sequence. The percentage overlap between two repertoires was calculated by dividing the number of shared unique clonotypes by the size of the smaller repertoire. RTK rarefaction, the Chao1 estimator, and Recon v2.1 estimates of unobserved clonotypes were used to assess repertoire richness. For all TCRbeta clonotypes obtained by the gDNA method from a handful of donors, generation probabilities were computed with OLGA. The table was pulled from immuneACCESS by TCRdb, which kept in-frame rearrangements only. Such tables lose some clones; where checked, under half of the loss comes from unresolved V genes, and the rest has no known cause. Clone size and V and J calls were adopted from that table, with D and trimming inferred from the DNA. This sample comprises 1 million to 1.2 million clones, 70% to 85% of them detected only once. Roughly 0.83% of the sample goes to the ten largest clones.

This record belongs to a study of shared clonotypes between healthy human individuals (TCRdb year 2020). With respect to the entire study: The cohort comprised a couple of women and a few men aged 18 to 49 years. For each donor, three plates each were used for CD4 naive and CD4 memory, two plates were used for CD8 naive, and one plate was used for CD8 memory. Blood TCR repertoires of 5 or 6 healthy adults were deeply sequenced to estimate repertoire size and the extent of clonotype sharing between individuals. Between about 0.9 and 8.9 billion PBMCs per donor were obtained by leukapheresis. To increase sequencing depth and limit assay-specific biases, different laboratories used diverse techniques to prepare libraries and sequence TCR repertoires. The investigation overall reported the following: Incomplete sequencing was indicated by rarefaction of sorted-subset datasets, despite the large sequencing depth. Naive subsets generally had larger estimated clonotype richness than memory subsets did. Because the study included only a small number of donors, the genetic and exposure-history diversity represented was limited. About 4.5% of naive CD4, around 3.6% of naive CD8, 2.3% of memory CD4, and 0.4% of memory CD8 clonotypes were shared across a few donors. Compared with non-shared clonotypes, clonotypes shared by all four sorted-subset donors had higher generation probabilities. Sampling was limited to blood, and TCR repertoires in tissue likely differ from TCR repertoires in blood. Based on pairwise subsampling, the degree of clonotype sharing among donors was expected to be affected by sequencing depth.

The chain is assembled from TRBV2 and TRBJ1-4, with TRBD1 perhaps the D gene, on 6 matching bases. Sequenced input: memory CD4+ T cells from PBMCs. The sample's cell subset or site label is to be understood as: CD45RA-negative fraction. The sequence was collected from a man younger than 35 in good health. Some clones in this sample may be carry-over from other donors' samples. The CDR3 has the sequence CASSEGPGGANEKLFF. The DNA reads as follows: TGTGCCAGCAGTGAAGGGCCGGGGGGGGCAAATGAAAAACTGTTTTTT.